This T cell receptor (beta chain) was captured by sequencing in a study of T cell clonality in common variable immunodeficiency. Trimming cost V 4 bases and J 4 bases, with 14 bases left between them. This CDR3 contains 15 residues. In germline, CDR1 is MNHNS, CDR2 SASEGT. Clones were sequenced by immunoSEQ multiplex PCR, and TCRdb holds only the in-frame ones, with some missing. Captured here are around 45,000 clones, none seen once; the top ten comprise 0.6% to 0.8%. This clone was counted ten times or more. The DNA ends 3 residues before the CDR3 does, and the rest of the CDR3 is filled in from the germline J gene.

Material: peripheral blood mononuclear cells. This TCR was recovered from a person aged 18 to 70 in good health. This rearrangement joins TRBV6-1 to TRBJ2-1; D is uncertain. The sequenced CDR3 bases are TGTGCCAGCAGTGGATGGCGGAGCTTTTACAATGAG. It is translated as CASSGWRSFYNE. The CDR3 reads in full as CASSGWRSFYNEQFF.